This T cell receptor beta chain was documented in a study of T-cell reconstitution after alpha-beta-depleted transplantation in children. Preparing the TCRbeta library involved the use of unique molecular identifiers. TCRdb reprocessed the PCR reads via MiXCR and lists one record per CDR3 protein. The table records about 90,000 distinct CDR3 sequences, 7% to 10% of them present only once. This clonotype was counted many times. The CDR3 has 14 amino acids. Germline CDR1 is SGHTA and CDR2 is FQGNSA. V lost 8 bases, J lost 3 bases, and 5 bases stayed unmatched. This rearrangement joins TRBV7-2 to TRBJ2-3; 10 bases align to TRBD2. The receptor was isolated from a human donor who donated a stem cell graft to a child with congenital amegakaryocytic thrombocytopenia. This material consisted of PBMCs from the stem cell graft donor, taken from the stem cell graft. The CDR3 nucleotides are TGTGCCAGCGGAGCGGGAGGGCTTACAGATACGCAGTATTTT. Protein: CASGAGGLTDTQYF.